This TCR beta chain emerged from a study of T cells in Graves' hyperthyroidism and ophthalmopathy (dated by TCRdb to about 2019). About the investigation overall: Peripheral blood samples were taken at the time of initial diagnosis, prior to any treatment. To identify TCR V-J signatures that set the groups apart, the researchers used a discovery cohort of about a hundred patients, made up of 40 to 45 with Graves' ophthalmopathy and 57 with stable Graves' hyperthyroidism. Prospective prediction of ophthalmopathy was tested in an independent validation cohort consisting of 18 hyperthyroidism patients and approximately 16 patients who later progressed to ophthalmopathy. The roughly 91 discovery patients were randomly split 7:3 into training and test sets. In six Graves' hyperthyroidism patients, the study also compared T-cell repertoires from thyroid tissue with T-cell repertoires from blood. Once sampling was done, hyperthyroidism patients were given methimazole at a starting dose of 30 mg daily, whereas ophthalmopathy patients were given high-dose intravenous methylprednisolone. According to the paper, TCR Vbeta CDR3 sequencing was carried out on around 140 peripheral blood samples, which came from approximately 43 ophthalmopathy, around 74 hyperthyroidism and approximately 17 progressor patients. The paper as a whole reports these results and caveats: Most expanded thyroid clonotypes (frequency above 0.001) were also detected in blood, suggesting blood repertoires may reflect thyroid immune responses. Sample size was not statistically predetermined, and investigators were not blinded to group allocation. A model built on a 13 V-J signature distinguished ophthalmopathy from stable hyperthyroidism, reaching 85% to 90% sensitivity and under 84% specificity in cross-validation and 80%/75% in testing. In validation, progression to ophthalmopathy was predicted by the model with around 70% sensitivity and under 85% specificity, a median of approximately 7.1 months before onset.

The TCR beta CDR3 regions were amplified from the RNA transcripts. The TCR CDR3 was subjected to a first round of RT-PCR using the HTBI primer set and the Qiagen OneStep RT-PCR kit. Libraries were constructed in a second round of multiplex PCR, after which size selection and purification were carried out. Paired-end sequencing of the libraries was performed with 100 bp reads on an Illumina HiSeq2000. As for the original processing: Raw data were processed with SOAPnuke, discarding reads with adapters, uncalled bases, mean Phred below 15, or no exact constant-primer or identifier match. COPE v1.2.5 was used to merge high-quality paired reads, and clonotypes were defined as unique nucleotide sequences. MiTCR v1.1 was used to align the clonotypes against IMGT TRBV, TRBD and TRBJ reference segments. The analysis included only V-J combinations with a frequency above 0.0001, which together covered around 99% of the repertoires. The TCS score was defined as F50 (clonal expansion) divided by E x V (chaos), with BLOSUM62-based TCRdist calculated between CDR3 peptides within each V-J. Welch's t-statistics and random forest reduced some 510 V-J features to roughly 13, which were used in a naive Bayes classifier (R e1071). TCRdb cleaned the public reads at Q25 with fastp, built clones with MiXCR and kept in-frame beta chains. Each record represents a unique CDR3 protein, reported with the most common genes and DNA among its rows. Clone size and V and J calls follow TCRdb, not the original study. In this sample the table shows 660,000 or so distinct CDR3 sequences, about a fifth of which occur a single time. The ten largest clonotypes hold about 34% of the sample.

In the ophthalmopathy patients, disease was moderately to severely active, with a Clinical Activity Score of 3 or more, a NOSPECS grade of 4 or more, and a duration of less than 3 months. Patients with uncontrolled infections, other autoimmune diseases, pregnancy or lactation were excluded. Diagnoses were based on clinical symptoms, serum thyroxine and TRAb, thyroid ultrasound and orbital computed tomography. PBMCs were separated from 10 ml of fresh peripheral blood using Ficoll-Paque density gradient centrifugation. Total RNA was extracted with Trizol reagent, and quality was checked on an Agilent 2100 Bioanalyzer. Worth noting for this clonotype: What this receptor recognizes is not known. No base-level quality is on record; no much larger clone is a single base apart.

The CDR3 contains 15 residues, cysteine and phenylalanine counted. Only the CDR3 part of the read is kept: 45 bases, read in frame from the first base. Looking up the germline V gene yields CDR1 SGHDN and CDR2 FVKESK. Trimming takes 0 bases from V and 7 bases from J, and the germline ends sit 13 bases apart. The TCR comes from a young man with Graves' ophthalmopathy. Sequencing was done on a sample of blood. Recombination connected TRBV14 to TRBJ2-1, with a tentative D call of TRBD1 or TRBD2, each matching 5 bases. The CDR3: CASSQERSGRNEQFF. The DNA sequence is TGTGCCAGCAGCCAAGAGCGGTCAGGGAGAAATGAGCAGTTCTTC.